These T cell receptor beta chains were read from a single sample in a study of CD8 T cells in Susac syndrome. TCRdb reanalysed the immunoSEQ multiplex PCR reads using MiXCR and keeps one entry per CDR3 protein. The repertoire includes roughly 80,000 distinct CDR3 sequences, roughly 94% of them detected once, and about 0.52% sits in the top ten. What was sequenced was CD8+ T cells from PBMCs. All receptors come from a human donor with Susac syndrome. CDR3s include the opening cysteine and the closing phenylalanine or tryptophan.

j_gene: TRBJ1-2
v_gene: TRBV29-1
CDR3aa: CSVPGQGPEGYTF

j_gene: TRBJ2-1
v_gene: TRBV13
CDR3aa: CASSLGRAGEQFF

j_gene: TRBJ1-1
v_gene: TRBV5-6
CDR3aa: CASSKGTGSGAFF

j_gene: TRBJ2-7
v_gene: TRBV20-1
CDR3aa: CSASLSGTARYEQYF

j_gene: TRBJ2-1
v_gene: TRBV15
CDR3aa: CATSRPPLVEQFF

j_gene: TRBJ1-1
v_gene: TRBV4-2
CDR3aa: CASSHPAENTEAFF

j_gene: TRBJ2-1
v_gene: TRBV2
CDR3aa: CASVGRVNEQFF

j_gene: TRBJ2-1
v_gene: TRBV27
CDR3aa: CASSLRGYEQFF

j_gene: TRBJ1-1
v_gene: TRBV29-1
CDR3aa: CSVGRQPLTEAFF

j_gene: TRBJ2-7
v_gene: TRBV4-3
CDR3aa: CASSQEGGKYYEQYF

j_gene: TRBJ2-1
v_gene: TRBV29-1
CDR3aa: CSVIDRALSYNEQFF

j_gene: TRBJ2-5
v_gene: TRBV27
CDR3aa: CASSWVREHQETQYF

j_gene: TRBJ1-1
v_gene: TRBV29-1
CDR3aa: CSVEGGSINTEAFF

j_gene: TRBJ1-1
v_gene: TRBV6-2/TRBV6-3
CDR3aa: CASSYYSGQAFF

j_gene: TRBJ2-7
v_gene: TRBV29-1
CDR3aa: CSVEYRGVGDYEQYF

j_gene: TRBJ2-1
v_gene: TRBV12-3/TRBV12-4
CDR3aa: CASSLQGNEQFF